These 9 T cell receptor beta chains originate from one sample sequenced in a study of blood T cell repertoires in COVID-19. Method: immunoSEQ multiplex PCR; TCRdb's copy keeps in-frame clones and lacks some. Of 65,000 to 95,000 clones listed, roughly 87% were seen once; the top ten hold roughly 6.6%. The sample taken for sequencing was peripheral blood. These receptors were taken from a man between 65 and 80 years old with acute or convalescent COVID-19.

V and J are TRBV6-5 and TRBJ1-4; a weak D match, TRBD1 (5 bases). The CDR3 sequence is 13 residues long. The V and J ends lost 2 bases and 8 bases respectively, with 9 bases between them. Germline CDR1 reads MNHEY; CDR2 reads SVGAGI. CDR3 in DNA: TGTGCCAGCAGTTACGTGCCAGGGGAAAAACTGTTTTTT. Its translation: CASSYVPGEKLFF.

The CDR3 DNA is TGTGCCAGTCACGGACAGGGGAGTTCACCCCTCCACTTT. It yields the protein CASHGQGSSPLHF. V usage is TRBV6-5 and J usage is TRBJ1-6, with 9 bases fitting TRBD1. This CDR3 comprises 13 residues. CDR1 and CDR2 (germline): MNHEY, SVGAGI. V shed 9 bases and J 9 bases; nucleotides not matched to a gene: 6.

The chain employs TRBV28 and TRBJ2-5; 7 bases fit TRBD2. Germline V gives CDR1 MDHEN, CDR2 SYDVKM. The CDR3 has 13 residues. The junction had 6 bases not matched to a gene; V was cut back by 6 bases and J by 5 bases. CDR3 DNA sequence: TGTGCCAGCAGCCCGGGGGGAAGGGAGACCCAGTACTTC. It specifies CASSPGGRETQYF.

This chain connects TRBV10-2 to TRBJ2-3; TRBD2 aligns across 9 bases. Germline V lookup: CDR1 WSHSY, CDR2 SAAADI. The CDR3 is 16 amino acids. V lost 7 bases, J lost 4 bases, and 12 bases stayed unmatched. The CDR3: CASKLRGGRPADTQYF. As DNA, the CDR3 is TGCGCCAGCAAGTTGCGGGGGGGCCGTCCCGCAGATACGCAGTATTTT.

V is TRBV3-1 (or the pseudogene TRBV3-2) and J is TRBJ1-6, with D unclear. Germline values: CDR1 LGHDT, CDR2 YNNKEL (reference sequence). This CDR3 comprises 15 residues. Trimming removed 1 base at V and 7 bases at J, with 11 bases between. Here the CDR3 reads CASSQAYGGNSPLHF. DNA for the CDR3: TGTGCCAGCAGCCAAGCGTACGGCGGGAATTCACCCCTCCACTTT.

The V and J genes are TRBV24-1 and TRBJ1-2, with 7 bases matching TRBD1. The CDR3 sequence is 15 residues long. The V gene end was trimmed by 4 bases and the J gene end by 4 bases; junction bases not matched to a gene: 8. Germline V gene data show CDR1 as KGHDR and CDR2 as SFDVKD. The CDR3 DNA follows: TGTGCCACCAGTGACCGCGGGACAGCCGCCTATGGCTACACCTTC. This encodes CATSDRGTAAYGYTF.

In this sample, this clone turned up a few times. The CDR3 sequence is CASRPFQGNTEAFF. The CDR3 bases are TGTGCCAGCAGGCCATTTCAGGGGAACACTGAAGCTTTCTTT. The chain employs TRBV9 and TRBJ1-1, with D perhaps TRBD1 (5 bases). Germline CDR1 SGDLS, CDR2 YYNGEE. The V end was cut by 5 bases, the J end by 1 base, with 12 bases between. This CDR3 has 14 residues. The complete variable domain, with remaining parts taken from reference TRBV9 and TRBJ1-1, reads DSGVTQTPKHLITATGQRVTLRCSPRSGDLSVYWYQQSLDQGLQFLIQYYNGEERAKGNILERFSAQQFPDLHSELNLSSLELGDSALYFCASRPFQGNTEAFFGQGTRLTVV.

The chain recombines TRBV28 with TRBJ2-2, with TRBD2 identical over 13 bases. The CDR3 consists of 17 residues. Germline CDR1 reads MDHEN; CDR2 reads SYDVKM. J lost 0 bases, V lost 10 bases, and 8 bases had no gene match. CDR3 nucleotides: TGTGCCATCAAAGGGACTAGCGGGACTACGAACACCGGGGAGCTGTTTTTT. It is translated as CAIKGTSGTTNTGELFF.

V and J are TRBV7-2 and TRBJ2-3; tentative D call: TRBD2 (7 bases). The CDR3 is 15 residues long. Per germline, CDR1 SGHTA and CDR2 FQGNSA. The V and J ends lost 2 bases and 11 bases respectively, with 20 bases between them. The CDR3 DNA is TGTGCCAGCAGCTTAAGGCGGGGGCACGGGGGTATGCAGTATTTT. As protein: CASSLRRGHGGMQYF. Combining the CDR3 with reference TRBV7-2 and TRBJ2-3 gives the whole variable domain GAGVSQSPSNKVTEKGKDVELRCDPISGHTALYWYRQSLGQGLEFLIYFQGNSAPDKSGLPSDRFSAERTGGSVSTLTIQRTQQEDSAVYLCASSLRRGHGGMQYFGPGTRLTVL.